This TCR beta chain was observed in a study of tumor and adjacent non-tumor tissue in lung cancer. The study, taken as a whole, reports: TCR diversity was significantly greater in tumor than normal lung tissue.

Three rounds of nested PCR, following a modified ARM-PCR protocol, produced the TCRbeta library. MiXCR, run by TCRdb on the multiplex PCR reads, gives a single entry per CDR3 protein. The top ten hold more than 20% of the sample, which has fewer than 120,000 distinct CDR3 sequences, 84% seen once. On this clonotype: Antigen specificity is unknown. One junction end disagrees with the germline gene, perhaps due to a read error.

No cell sorting was done before RNA was extracted from the tissue. Chemotherapy-naive patients with new lung cancer underwent thoracic surgery in China, August–late 2014. The CDR3 is 12 amino acids. From germline, CDR1 is SGHRS and CDR2 YFSETQ. This chain uses TRBV5-1 with TRBJ1-1; D gene uncertain. This sequence originates from a man aged 70 or older with non-small cell lung cancer. The sequencing sample was made of lung tumor tissue. The CDR3 loop is CASSLVDTEASF. CDR3 coding DNA: TGCGCCAGCAGCTTGGTTGACACTGAAGCTTCCTTT.